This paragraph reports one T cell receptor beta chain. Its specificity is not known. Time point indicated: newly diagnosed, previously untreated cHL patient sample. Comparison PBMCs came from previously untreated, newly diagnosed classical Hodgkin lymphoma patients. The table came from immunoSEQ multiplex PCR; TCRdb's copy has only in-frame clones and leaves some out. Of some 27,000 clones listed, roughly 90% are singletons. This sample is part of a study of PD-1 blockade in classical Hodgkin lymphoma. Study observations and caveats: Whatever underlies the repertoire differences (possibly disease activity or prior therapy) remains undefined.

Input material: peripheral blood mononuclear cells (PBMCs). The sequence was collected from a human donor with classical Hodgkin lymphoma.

The CDR3 protein is CASSDTPSAYEQYF. In DNA, the CDR3 is TGTGCCAGCAGTGACACACCTTCGGCCTACGAGCAGTACTTC. The chain has TRBV6-1 and TRBJ2-7; no clear D gene. This CDR3 region has 14 residues. Between the trimmed V and J ends, which lost 3 bases and 2 bases, there was a span of 11 bases. CDR1 is MNHNS and CDR2 is SASEGT in the germline V gene.